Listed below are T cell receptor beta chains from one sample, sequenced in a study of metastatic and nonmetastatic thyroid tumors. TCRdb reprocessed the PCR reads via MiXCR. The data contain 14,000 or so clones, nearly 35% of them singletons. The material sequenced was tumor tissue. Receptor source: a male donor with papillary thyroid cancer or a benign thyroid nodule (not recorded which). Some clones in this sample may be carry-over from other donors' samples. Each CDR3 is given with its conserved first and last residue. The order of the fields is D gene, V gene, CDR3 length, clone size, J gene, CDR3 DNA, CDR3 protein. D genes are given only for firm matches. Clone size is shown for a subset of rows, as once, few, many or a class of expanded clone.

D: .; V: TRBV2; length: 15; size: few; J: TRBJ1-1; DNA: TGTGTCAGCAGTGCCCGGACGGGGATGAACAATGAAGCTTTCTTT; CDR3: CVSSARTGMNNEAFF
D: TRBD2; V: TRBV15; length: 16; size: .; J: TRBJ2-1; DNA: TGTGCCACCAGGAGAGATGAAAGTACTAGCGGGAGTGGGCAGTTCTTC; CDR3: CATRRDESTSGSGQFF
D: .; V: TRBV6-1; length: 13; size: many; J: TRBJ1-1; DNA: TGTGCCAGCACCATAGGGGGGGCCACTGAAGCTTTCTTT; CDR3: CASTIGGATEAFF
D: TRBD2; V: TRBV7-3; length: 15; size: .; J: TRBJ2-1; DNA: TGTGCCAGCAGCTTACTAGCGGGAGATGGAAATGAGCAGTTCTTC; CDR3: CASSLLAGDGNEQFF
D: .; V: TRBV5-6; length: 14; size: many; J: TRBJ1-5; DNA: TGTGCCAGCAGCCGTCGGGACATCAATCAGCCCCAGCATTTT; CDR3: CASSRRDINQPQHF
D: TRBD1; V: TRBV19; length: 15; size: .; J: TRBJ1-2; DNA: TGTGCCAGTAGTATAGGACGGACAGGGGTCTATGGCTACACCTTC; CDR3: CASSIGRTGVYGYTF
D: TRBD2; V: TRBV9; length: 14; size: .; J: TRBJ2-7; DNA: TGTGCCAGCGGTTCCTCGGGAGGTAACTACGAGCAGTACTTC; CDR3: CASGSSGGNYEQYF
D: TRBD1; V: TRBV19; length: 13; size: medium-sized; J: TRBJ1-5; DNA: TGTGCCAGTAGTAGGGACAGGTTCATGGCCCAGCATTTT; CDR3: CASSRDRFMAQHF
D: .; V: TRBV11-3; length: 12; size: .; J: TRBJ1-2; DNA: TGTGCCAGCAGGTTGGGGGTAGATGGCTACACCTTC; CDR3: CASRLGVDGYTF
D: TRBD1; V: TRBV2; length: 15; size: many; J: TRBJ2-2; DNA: TGTGCCAGCAGGCCGACAGGGGCCAAAACCGGGGAGCTGTTTTTT; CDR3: CASRPTGAKTGELFF
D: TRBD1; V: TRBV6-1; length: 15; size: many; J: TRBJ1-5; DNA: TGTGCCAGCAGTCCCGGGACAGGGAAATATCAGCCCCAGCATTTT; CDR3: CASSPGTGKYQPQHF
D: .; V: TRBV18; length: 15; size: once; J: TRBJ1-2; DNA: TGTGTCAGCTCACCAGGTGTTGGGTCTCGTGATGGCTACACCTTC; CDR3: CVSSPGVGSRDGYTF
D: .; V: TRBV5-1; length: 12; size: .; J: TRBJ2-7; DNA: TGCGCCAGCAGCCCGTTGACCTACGAGCAGTACTTC; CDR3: CASSPLTYEQYF
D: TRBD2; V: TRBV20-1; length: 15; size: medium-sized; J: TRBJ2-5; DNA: TGCAGTGCTAGGCTAGCGGGGCTTTCTCAAGAGACCCAGTACTTC; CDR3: CSARLAGLSQETQYF
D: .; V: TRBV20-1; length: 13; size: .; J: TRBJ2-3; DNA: TGCAGTGCCCAAGTTCGAAGGACAGATACGCAGTATTTT; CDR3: CSAQVRRTDTQYF
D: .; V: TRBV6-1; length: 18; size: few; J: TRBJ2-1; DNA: TGTGCCAGCAGTGAAAACAGCCTCAGAGCAACTAGAGGGAATGAGCAGTTCTTC; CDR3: CASSENSLRATRGNEQFF
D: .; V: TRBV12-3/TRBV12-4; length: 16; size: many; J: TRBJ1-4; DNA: TGTGCCAGCAGTTTAGCTGTTCCGGGCCCGAGTGAAAAACTGTTTTTT; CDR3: CASSLAVPGPSEKLFF
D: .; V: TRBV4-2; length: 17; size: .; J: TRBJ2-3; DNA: TGTGCCAGCAGCAAGGGGGTGTGGGTAGCCAGCACAGATACGCAGTATTTT; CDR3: CASSKGVWVASTDTQYF
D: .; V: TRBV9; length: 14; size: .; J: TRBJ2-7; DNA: TGTGCCAGCATCCCTCGTAATAGTGACTACGAGCATTACTTC; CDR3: CASIPRNSDYEHYF
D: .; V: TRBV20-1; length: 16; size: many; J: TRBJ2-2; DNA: .; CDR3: CSARNPGYPKTVSCFF
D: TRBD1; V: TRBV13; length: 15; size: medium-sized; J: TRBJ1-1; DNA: TGTGCCAGCAGCTTAGGAGGGGACAGGGTTCCTGAAGCTTTCTTT; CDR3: CASSLGGDRVPEAFF
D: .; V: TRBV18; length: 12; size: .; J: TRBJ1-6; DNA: TGTGCCAGCTCACCAGCGGGTTCACCCCTCCACTTT; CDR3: CASSPAGSPLHF
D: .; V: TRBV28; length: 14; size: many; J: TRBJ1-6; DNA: TGTGCCAGCAGTTTAGCGGGCCTTAATTCACCCCTCCACTTT; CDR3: CASSLAGLNSPLHF
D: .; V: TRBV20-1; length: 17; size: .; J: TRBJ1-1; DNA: TGCAGTGCTAGAGGGGGGCCGCATCAGGGGACAAGTAATGAAGCTTTCTTT; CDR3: CSARGGPHQGTSNEAFF
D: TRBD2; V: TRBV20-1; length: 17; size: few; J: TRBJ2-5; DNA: TGCAGTGCTAGAGTGTTGGGCGGTAGCGGGAGTAGGGAGACCCAGTACTTC; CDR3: CSARVLGGSGSRETQYF
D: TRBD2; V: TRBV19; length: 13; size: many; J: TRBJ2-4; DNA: TGTGCCAGTAGTATAGGAACTAGCGGGAGTCTGTACTTC; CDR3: CASSIGTSGSLYF
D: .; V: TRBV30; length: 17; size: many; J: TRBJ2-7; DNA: TGTGCCTGGAACCCACCCGGGTGGGGGGACTTATCCTACGAGCAGTACTTC; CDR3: CAWNPPGWGDLSYEQYF
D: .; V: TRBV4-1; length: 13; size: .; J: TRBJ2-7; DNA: TGCGCCAGCGGCAACGGTCGCTCCTACGAGCAGTACTTC; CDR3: CASGNGRSYEQYF
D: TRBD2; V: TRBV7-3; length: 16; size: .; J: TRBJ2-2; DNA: TGTGCCAGCAGTCCTCGCGGGGGGCAGAGAACCGGTGAGCTGTTTTTT; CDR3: CASSPRGGQRTGELFF
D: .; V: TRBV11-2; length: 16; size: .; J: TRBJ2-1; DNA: TGTGCCAGCAGCTCATCCCGAGCGGAAGGGATGGATGAGCAGATCTTC; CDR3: CASSSSRAEGMDEQIF
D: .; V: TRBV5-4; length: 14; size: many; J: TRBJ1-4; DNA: TGTGCCAGCAGCTGCACAGGCCTTAGTGAAAAACTGTTTTTT; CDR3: CASSCTGLSEKLFF
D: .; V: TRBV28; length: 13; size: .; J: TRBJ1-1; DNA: TGTGCCAGCAGCCCGGGATTCAACACTGAAGCTTTCTTT; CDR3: CASSPGFNTEAFF
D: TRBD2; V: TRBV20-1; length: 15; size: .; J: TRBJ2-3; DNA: TGCAGTGCTCGCCAGCTAGCGGTGGGCCCAGATACGCAGTATTTT; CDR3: CSARQLAVGPDTQYF
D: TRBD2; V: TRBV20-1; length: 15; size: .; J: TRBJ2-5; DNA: TGCAGTGCTAGAGACAGCGGGGTAATCCAAGAGACCCGGTACTTC; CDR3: CSARDSGVIQETRYF
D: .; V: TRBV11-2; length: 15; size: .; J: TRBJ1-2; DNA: TGTGCCAGCAGCTTAGGTGGGCCTAGCGCCTATGGCTACACCTTC; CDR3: CASSLGGPSAYGYTF
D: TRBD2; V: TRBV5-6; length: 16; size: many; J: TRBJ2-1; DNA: TGTGCCAGCAGCTTGGCCGACTCGGGGGGGCCAAATGAGCAGTTCTTC; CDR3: CASSLADSGGPNEQFF
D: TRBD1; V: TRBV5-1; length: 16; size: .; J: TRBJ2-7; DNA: TGCGCCAGCAGCTTGCCTTTCGACAGGGGCTCCTACGAGCAGTACTTC; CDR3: CASSLPFDRGSYEQYF
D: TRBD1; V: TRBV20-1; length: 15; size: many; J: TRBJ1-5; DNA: TGCAGTGCTATAGACTCGACAGGGGGAGATCAGCCCCAGCATTTT; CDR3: CSAIDSTGGDQPQHF
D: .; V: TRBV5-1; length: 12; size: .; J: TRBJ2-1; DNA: TGCGCCAGCAGCCCGTACTCCAATGAGCAGTTTTTC; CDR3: CASSPYSNEQFF
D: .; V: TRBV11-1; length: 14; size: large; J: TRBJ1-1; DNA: TGTGCCAGCAGCCTACACCGACAGAACACTGAAGCTTTCTTT; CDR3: CASSLHRQNTEAFF
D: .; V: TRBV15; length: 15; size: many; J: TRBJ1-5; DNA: TGTGCCACCAGCAGAGATAGTAGGGGAAATCAGCCCCAGCATTTT; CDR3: CATSRDSRGNQPQHF
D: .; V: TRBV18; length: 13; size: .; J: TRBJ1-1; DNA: TGTGCCAGCTCACCATCGTTGAAGGGGGGAGCTTTCTTT; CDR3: CASSPSLKGGAFF
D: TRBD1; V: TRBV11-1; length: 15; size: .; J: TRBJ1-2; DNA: TGTGCCAGCAGCTACGGACAGGGGGCGAACTATGGCTACACCTTC; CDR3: CASSYGQGANYGYTF
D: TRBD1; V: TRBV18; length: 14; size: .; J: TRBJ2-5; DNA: TGTGCCAGCTCACCGCGGGACAGGGAGGAGACCCAGTACTTC; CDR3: CASSPRDREETQYF
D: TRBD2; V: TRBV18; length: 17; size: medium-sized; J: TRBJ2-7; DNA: TGTGCCAGCTCACCGGGACTAGCGGGGGGAATATCCTACGAGCAGTACTTC; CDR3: CASSPGLAGGISYEQYF
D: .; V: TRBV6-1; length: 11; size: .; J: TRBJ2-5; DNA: TGTGCCAGCAGTCCCCGGGACACCCAGTACTTC; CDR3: CASSPRDTQYF
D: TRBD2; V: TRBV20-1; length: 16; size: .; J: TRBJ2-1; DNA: TGCAGTGCTAGGGGGGGAATAGCGGGAGAGGCCGGTGAGCAGTTCTTC; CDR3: CSARGGIAGEAGEQFF
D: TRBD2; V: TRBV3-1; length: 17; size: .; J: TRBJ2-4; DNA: TGTGCCAGCAGCCAGGTTAGCGGGAGTAGAACCAAAAACATTCAGTACTTC; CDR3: CASSQVSGSRTKNIQYF
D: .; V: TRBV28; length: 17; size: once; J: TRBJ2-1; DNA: TGTGCCAGCAGTTTATTGCCCGGGCGGCGCGGGGGCAATGAGCACTTCTTC; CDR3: CASSLLPGRRGGNEHFF
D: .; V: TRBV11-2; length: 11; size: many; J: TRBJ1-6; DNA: TGTGCCAGCAGCTTCAATTCACCCCTCCACTTT; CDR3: CASSFNSPLHF
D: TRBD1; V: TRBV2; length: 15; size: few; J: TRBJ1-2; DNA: TGTGCCAGCAGTGCCGGGACAGCGCTTAACTATGGCTACACCTTC; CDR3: CASSAGTALNYGYTF
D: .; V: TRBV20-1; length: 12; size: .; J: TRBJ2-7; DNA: TGCAGTTTACTCCCCAGGGCCTACGAGCAGTACTTC; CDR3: CSLLPRAYEQYF
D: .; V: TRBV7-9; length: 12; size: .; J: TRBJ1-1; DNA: TGTGCCAGCAGCCCCGTACCGGGCTGTGCTTTCTTT; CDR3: CASSPVPGCAFF
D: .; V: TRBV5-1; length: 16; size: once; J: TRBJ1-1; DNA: TGCGCCAGCTTCCCTGTCGTGGGGCCGTGGAACACTGAAGCTTTCTTT; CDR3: CASFPVVGPWNTEAFF
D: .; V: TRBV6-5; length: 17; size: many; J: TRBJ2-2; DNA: TGTGCCAGCAGTTACTCGAGGGGGGGGGGCGGACCCGGGGAGCTGTTTTTT; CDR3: CASSYSRGGGGPGELFF
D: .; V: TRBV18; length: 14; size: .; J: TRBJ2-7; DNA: TGTGCCAGCTCACTATCCGTCGGGGCGGGTGAGCAGTACTTC; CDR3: CASSLSVGAGEQYF